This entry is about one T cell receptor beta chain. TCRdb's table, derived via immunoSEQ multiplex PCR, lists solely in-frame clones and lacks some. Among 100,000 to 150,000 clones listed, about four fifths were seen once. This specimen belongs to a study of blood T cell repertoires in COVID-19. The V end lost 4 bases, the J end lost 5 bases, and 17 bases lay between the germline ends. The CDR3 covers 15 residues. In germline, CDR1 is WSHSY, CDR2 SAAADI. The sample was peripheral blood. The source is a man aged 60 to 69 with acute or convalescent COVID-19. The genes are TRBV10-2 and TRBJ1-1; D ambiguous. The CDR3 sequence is CASSAYTRRDTEAFF. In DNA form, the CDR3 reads TGCGCCAGCAGTGCGTACACCAGGCGGGATACTGAAGCTTTCTTT.